The 2 T cell receptor beta chains listed next were all sequenced from one sample in a study of PD-1 blockade in classical Hodgkin lymphoma. Time point defined: cycle 4 day 1 (C4D1), after five to seven weeks of nivolumab. Following autologous stem cell transplantation, relapse occurred in every patient, and exposure to brentuximab vedotin varied. The table came from immunoSEQ multiplex PCR; TCRdb's copy has only in-frame clones and leaves some out. Here the sample spans tens of thousands of clones, 69% being singletons. This specimen was peripheral blood mononuclear cells (PBMCs), taken before the fourth cycle of nivolumab. The receptor source for this set is a human donor with classical Hodgkin lymphoma.

The chain has TRBV7-2 and TRBJ1-6; D call uncertain. Trimming left V 3 bases short and J 7 bases short, with 10 bases between. Germline CDR1 and CDR2: SGHTA and FQGNSA. The CDR3 spans 14 residues. CDR3 sequence reads: CASSLSIGNSPLHF. The CDR3 DNA is TGTGCCAGCAGCTTGAGTATCGGGAATTCACCCCTCCACTTT.

The chain uses TRBV18 and TRBJ2-5; D might be TRBD2 (5 bases). V lost 5 bases, J lost 2 bases, and 15 bases lay in between. The CDR3 is 15 residues long. CDR1 is KGHSH and CDR2 is LQKENI in the germline V gene. CDR3 DNA sequence: TGTGCCAGCTCAAGCTTGGACTCAGATCAAGAGACCCAGTACTTC. Translated: CASSSLDSDQETQYF.